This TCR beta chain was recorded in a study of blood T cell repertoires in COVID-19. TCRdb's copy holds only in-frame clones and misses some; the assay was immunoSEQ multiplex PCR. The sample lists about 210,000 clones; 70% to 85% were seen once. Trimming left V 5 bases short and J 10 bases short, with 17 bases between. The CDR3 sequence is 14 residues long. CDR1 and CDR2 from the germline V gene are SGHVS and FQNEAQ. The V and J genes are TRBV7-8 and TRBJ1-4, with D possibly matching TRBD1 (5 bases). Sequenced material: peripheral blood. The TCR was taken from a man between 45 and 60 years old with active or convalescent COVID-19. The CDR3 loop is CASSQANGGGKLFF. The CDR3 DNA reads TGTGCCAGCAGCCAGGCTAACGGGGGGGGAAAACTGTTTTTT.